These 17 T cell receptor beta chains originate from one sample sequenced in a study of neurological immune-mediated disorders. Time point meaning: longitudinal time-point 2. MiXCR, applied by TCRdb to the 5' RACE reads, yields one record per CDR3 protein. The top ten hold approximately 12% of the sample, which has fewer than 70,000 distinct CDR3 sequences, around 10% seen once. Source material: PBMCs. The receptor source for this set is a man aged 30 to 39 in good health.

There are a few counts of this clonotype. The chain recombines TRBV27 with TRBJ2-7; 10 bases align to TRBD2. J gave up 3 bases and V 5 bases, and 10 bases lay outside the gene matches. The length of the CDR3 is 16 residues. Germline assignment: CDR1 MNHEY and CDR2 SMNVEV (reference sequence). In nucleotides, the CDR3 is TGTGCCAGCAGTCCTCAGACTAGCGGGTACGTCTACGAGCAGTACTTC. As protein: CASSPQTSGYVYEQYF.

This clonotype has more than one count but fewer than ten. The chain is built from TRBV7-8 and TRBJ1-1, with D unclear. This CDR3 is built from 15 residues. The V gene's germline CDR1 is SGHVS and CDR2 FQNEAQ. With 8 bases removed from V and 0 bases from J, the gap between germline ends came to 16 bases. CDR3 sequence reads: CASAKGLPMNTEAFF. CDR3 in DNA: TGTGCCAGCGCAAAAGGACTGCCCATGAACACTGAAGCTTTCTTT. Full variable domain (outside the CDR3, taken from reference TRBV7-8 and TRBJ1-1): GAGVSQSPRYKVAKRGQDVALRCDPISGHVSLFWYQQALGQGPEFLTYFQNEAQLDKSGLPSDRFFAERPEGSVSTLKIQRTQQEDSAVYLCASAKGLPMNTEAFFGQGTRLTVV.

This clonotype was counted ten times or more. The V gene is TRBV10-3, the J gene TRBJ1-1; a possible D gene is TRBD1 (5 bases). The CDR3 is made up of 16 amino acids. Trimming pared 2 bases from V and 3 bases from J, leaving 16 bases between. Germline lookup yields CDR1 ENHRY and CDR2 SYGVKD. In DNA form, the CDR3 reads TGTGCCATCAGTGAGGTCTGGGGGTGGTCGCACACTGAAGCTTTCTTT. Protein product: CAISEVWGWSHTEAFF.

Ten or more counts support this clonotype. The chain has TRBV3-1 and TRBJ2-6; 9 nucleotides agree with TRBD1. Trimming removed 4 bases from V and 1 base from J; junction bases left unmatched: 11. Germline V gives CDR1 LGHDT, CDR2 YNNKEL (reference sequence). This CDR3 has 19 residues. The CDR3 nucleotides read TGTGCCAGCAGCCCTTTTAACAGGGGGCGAATATCTGGGGCCAACGTCCTGACTTTC. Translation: CASSPFNRGRISGANVLTF.

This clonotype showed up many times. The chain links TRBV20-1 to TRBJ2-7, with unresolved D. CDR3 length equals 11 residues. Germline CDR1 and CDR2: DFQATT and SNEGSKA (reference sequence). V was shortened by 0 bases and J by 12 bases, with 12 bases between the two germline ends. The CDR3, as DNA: TGCAGTGCTAGAGACCGACTTGGGCCGTACTTC. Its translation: CSARDRLGPYF.

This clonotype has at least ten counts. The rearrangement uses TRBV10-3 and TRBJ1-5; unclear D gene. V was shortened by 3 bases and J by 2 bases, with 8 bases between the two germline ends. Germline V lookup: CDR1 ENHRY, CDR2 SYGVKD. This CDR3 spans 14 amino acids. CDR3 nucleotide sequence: TGTGCCATCAGTGACGGTACAGGCAATCAGCCCCAGCATTTT. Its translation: CAISDGTGNQPQHF.

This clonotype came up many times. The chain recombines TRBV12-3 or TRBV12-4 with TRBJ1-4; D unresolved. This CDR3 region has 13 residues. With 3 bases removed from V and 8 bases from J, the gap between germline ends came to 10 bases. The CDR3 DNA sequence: TGTGCCAGCAGTTTGGGGATCGGCGAAAAACTGTTTTTT. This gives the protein CASSLGIGEKLFF.

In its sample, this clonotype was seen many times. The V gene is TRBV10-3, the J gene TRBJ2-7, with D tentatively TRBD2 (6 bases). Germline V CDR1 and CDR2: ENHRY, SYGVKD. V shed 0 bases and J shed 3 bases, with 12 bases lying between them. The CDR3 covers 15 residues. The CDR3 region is CAISESGGSVYEQYF. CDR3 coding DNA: TGTGCCATCAGTGAGTCCGGGGGTAGCGTCTACGAGCAGTACTTC.

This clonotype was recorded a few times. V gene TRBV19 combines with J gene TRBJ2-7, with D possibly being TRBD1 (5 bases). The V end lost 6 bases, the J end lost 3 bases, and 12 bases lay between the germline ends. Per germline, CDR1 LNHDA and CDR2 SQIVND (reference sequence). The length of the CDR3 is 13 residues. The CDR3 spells CASSAGQGYEQYF. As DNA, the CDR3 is TGTGCCAGTAGCGCAGGGCAGGGCTACGAGCAGTACTTC.

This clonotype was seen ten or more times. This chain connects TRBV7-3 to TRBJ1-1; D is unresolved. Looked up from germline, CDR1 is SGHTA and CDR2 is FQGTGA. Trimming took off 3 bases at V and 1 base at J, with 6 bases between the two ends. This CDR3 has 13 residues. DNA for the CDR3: TGTGCCAGCAGCTTTAGCTCGAACACTGAAGCTTTCTTT. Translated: CASSFSSNTEAFF.

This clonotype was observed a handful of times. CDR3 bases: TGTGCCAGCAGTGAAGCGATCACCTACGAGCAGTACTTC. Translating gives CASSEAITYEQYF. V gene TRBV6-1 combines with J gene TRBJ2-7, with D hard to call. CDR3 length: 13 residues. Germline CDR1 and CDR2: MNHNS and SASEGT. V was clipped by 0 bases and J by 2 bases, with 5 bases between them.

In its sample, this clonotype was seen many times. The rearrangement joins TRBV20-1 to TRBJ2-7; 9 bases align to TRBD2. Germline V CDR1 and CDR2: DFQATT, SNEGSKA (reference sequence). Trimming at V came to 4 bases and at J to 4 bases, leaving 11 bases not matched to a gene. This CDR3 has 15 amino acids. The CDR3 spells CSAKSLAGHPYEQYF. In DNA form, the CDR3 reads TGCAGTGCTAAATCCCTAGCGGGACATCCTTACGAGCAGTACTTC.

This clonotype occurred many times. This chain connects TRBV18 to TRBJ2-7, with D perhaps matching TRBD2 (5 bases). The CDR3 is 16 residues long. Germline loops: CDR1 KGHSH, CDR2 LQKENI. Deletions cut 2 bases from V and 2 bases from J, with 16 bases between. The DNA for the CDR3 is TGTGCCAGCTCACCAATATTAGTCATCGGGACCTACGAGCAGTACTTC. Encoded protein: CASSPILVIGTYEQYF. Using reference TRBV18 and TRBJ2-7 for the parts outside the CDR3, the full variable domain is NAGVMQNPRHLVRRRGQEARLRCSPMKGHSHVYWYRQLPEEGLKFMVYLQKENIIDESGMPKERFSAEFPKEGPSILRIQQVVRGDSAAYFCASSPILVIGTYEQYFGPGTRLTVT.

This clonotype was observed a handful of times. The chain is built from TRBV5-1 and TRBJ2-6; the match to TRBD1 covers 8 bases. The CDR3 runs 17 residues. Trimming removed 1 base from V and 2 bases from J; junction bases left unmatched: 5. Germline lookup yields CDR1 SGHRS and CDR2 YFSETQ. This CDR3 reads CASSLLAGGAGANVLTF. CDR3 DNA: TGCGCCAGCAGCTTGTTGGCAGGGGGCGCTGGGGCCAACGTCCTGACTTTC.

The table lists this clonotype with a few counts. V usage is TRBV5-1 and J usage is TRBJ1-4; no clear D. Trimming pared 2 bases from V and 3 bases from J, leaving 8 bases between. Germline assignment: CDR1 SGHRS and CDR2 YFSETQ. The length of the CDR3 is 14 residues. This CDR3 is CASSFSDPNEKLFF. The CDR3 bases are TGCGCCAGCAGCTTCTCGGACCCTAATGAAAAACTGTTTTTT.

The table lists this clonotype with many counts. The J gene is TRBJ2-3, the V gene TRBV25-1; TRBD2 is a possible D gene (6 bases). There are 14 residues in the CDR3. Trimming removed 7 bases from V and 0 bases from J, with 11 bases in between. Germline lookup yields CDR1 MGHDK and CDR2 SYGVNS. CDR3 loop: CASTYSGSTDTQYF. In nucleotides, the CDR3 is TGTGCCAGCACCTATAGCGGAAGCACAGATACGCAGTATTTT.

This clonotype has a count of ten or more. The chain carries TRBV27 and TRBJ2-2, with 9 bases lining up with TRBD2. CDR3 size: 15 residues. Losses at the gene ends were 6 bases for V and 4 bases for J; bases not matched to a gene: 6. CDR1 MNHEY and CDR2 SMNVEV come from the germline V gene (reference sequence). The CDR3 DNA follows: TGTGCCAGCAGCCGTTTTAGCGGGAGCACCGGGGAGCTGTTTTTT. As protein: CASSRFSGSTGELFF.